The 10 T cell receptor beta chains below were found in one sample sequenced in a study of radiotherapy plus CTLA-4 blockade in lung cancer. Libraries were prepared by immunoSEQ multiplex PCR; TCRdb keeps only in-frame clonotypes and omits some of them. The sample lists some 110,000 clones; roughly 86% were seen once. The sample in question was peripheral blood, obtained from a patient treated with radiotherapy plus ipilimumab. All receptors come from a human donor with non-small cell lung cancer that progressed on radiotherapy plus ipilimumab. Some clones in this sample may be carry-over from other donors' samples.

This chain connects TRBV6-1 to TRBJ1-2, with D hard to call. CDR1 MNHNS and CDR2 SASEGT come from the germline V gene. This CDR3 spans 14 amino acids. The ends were cut back, 1 base at V and 0 bases at J, with 6 bases in the middle. The CDR3 region is CASSEGLANYGYTF. For the CDR3, the DNA is TGTGCCAGCAGTGAAGGCCTAGCTAACTATGGCTACACCTTC.

The chain carries TRBV5-4 and TRBJ1-6, with 8 bases identical to TRBD1. This CDR3 spans 15 amino acids. Trimming removed 4 bases from V and 3 bases from J; junction bases left unmatched: 3. Germline V gives CDR1 SGHNT, CDR2 YYREEE (reference sequence). CDR3 residues: CASSLDRVYNSPLHF. In DNA, the CDR3 is TGTGCCAGCAGCCTGGACAGGGTCTATAATTCACCCCTCCACTTT.

The CDR3 here is CASSLTPTRGNTIYF. The CDR3 DNA follows: TGTGCCAGCAGTTTAACCCCCACCAGGGGAAACACCATATATTTT. This chain connects TRBV6-5 to TRBJ1-3; D not certain. The CDR3 has 15 residues. V lost 4 bases and J 4 bases, leaving 14 bases between the germline ends. Germline CDR1 is MNHEY and CDR2 is SVGAGI.

This chain uses TRBV5-1 with TRBJ2-4; maybe TRBD1 (5 bases). The germline CDR1 and CDR2 sequences are SGHRS and YFSETQ. The CDR3 is made up of 16 amino acids. Trimming pared 0 bases from V and 0 bases from J, leaving 10 bases between. CDR3 bases: TGCGCCAGCAGCTTGGAAGTAGGGGTAGCCAAAAACATTCAGTACTTC. Protein product: CASSLEVGVAKNIQYF.

This clone has only one observation. The chain joins TRBV7-9 to TRBJ2-5; D is unclear. CDR3 length equals 13 residues. Germline loops: CDR1 SEHNR, CDR2 FQNEAQ (reference sequence). With 2 bases removed from V and 8 bases from J, the gap between germline ends came to 12 bases. The CDR3 protein is CASSLRDMSTQYF. CDR3 nucleotides: TGTGCCAGCAGCTTACGAGATATGAGCACCCAGTACTTC.

V usage is TRBV5-8 and J usage is TRBJ1-6, with unresolved D. Trimming removed 5 bases at V and 7 bases at J, with 13 bases between. CDR3 length: 14 amino acids. Germline assignment: CDR1 SGHTS and CDR2 YDEGEE. CDR3 nucleotides: TGTGCCAGCAGGATCCAAGGGTCAAATTCACCCCTCCACTTT. It specifies CASRIQGSNSPLHF.

This clone occurred a few times. V is TRBV28 and J is TRBJ1-5; no firm D call. The CDR3 has 13 residues. The V gene's germline CDR1 is MDHEN and CDR2 SYDVKM. The V and J ends lost 5 bases and 2 bases respectively, with 7 bases between them. In DNA form, the CDR3 reads TGTGCCAGCAGTCATGACGGCAATCAGCCCCAGCATTTT. It yields the protein CASSHDGNQPQHF.

As regards this clone: Other DNA variants within this sample encode the same CDR3. The chain uses TRBV28 and TRBJ2-1; TRBD2 matches 10 bases. Trimming removed 10 bases from V and 12 bases from J; junction bases left unmatched: 21. Germline CDR1 and CDR2: MDHEN and SYDVKM. This CDR3 is 16 amino acids long. CDR3 sequence: CATDPFGSGGTMVQFF. Here the CDR3 DNA reads TGTGCCACCGACCCCTTCGGTAGCGGGGGGACAATGGTGCAGTTCTTC.

The chain couples TRBV28 to TRBJ2-3; D perhaps matches TRBD1 (5 bases). The CDR3 sequence is 15 residues long. Germline values: CDR1 MDHEN, CDR2 SYDVKM. V was clipped by 4 bases and J by 6 bases, with 17 bases between them. The CDR3: CASSSSGRVADTQYF. CDR3 nucleotides: TGTGCCAGCAGTTCCTCTGGCAGGGTCGCTGATACGCAGTATTTT.

The rearrangement links TRBV29-1 to TRBJ2-5; D not resolved. CDR3 length: 12 amino acids. The germline gives CDR1 SQVTM, CDR2 ANQGSEA. V was cut by 7 bases and J by 1 base, with 10 bases left in between. The CDR3 region is CSGVTPQETQYF. In DNA form, the CDR3 reads TGCAGCGGTGTGACACCCCAAGAGACCCAGTACTTC. Full variable domain (missing parts from reference TRBV29-1 and TRBJ2-5): SAVISQKPSRDICQRGTSLTIQCQVDSQVTMMFWYRQQPGQSLTLIATANQGSEATYESGFVIDKFPISRPNLTFSTLTVSNMSPEDSSIYLCSGVTPQETQYFGPGTRLLVL.